The 29 T cell receptor beta chains listed next were all sequenced from one sample in a study of blood T cell repertoires in COVID-19. Libraries were prepared by immunoSEQ multiplex PCR; TCRdb keeps only in-frame clonotypes and omits some of them. Of about 260,000 clones listed, about nine tenths were seen once; the top ten hold 1.5%. Sequencing input: peripheral blood. Receptors were obtained from a woman aged 40 to 49 who had recovered from COVID-19.

V gene TRBV7-3 combines with J gene TRBJ2-7, with a weak D call TRBD1 (6 bases). This CDR3 has 18 amino acids. V was pared by 1 base and J by 0 bases, with 19 bases between. Germline V gives CDR1 SGHTA, CDR2 FQGTGA. In DNA form, the CDR3 reads TGTGCCAGCAGCTTAAACCCCCAACCTACAGGGAGCTCCTACGAGCAGTACTTC. It translates to CASSLNPQPTGSSYEQYF.

CDR3 DNA: TGTGCCAGCAGCTTAGCTCTTAATAGACAGCCCTATAATTCACCCCTCCACTTT. It yields the protein CASSLALNRQPYNSPLHF. The rearrangement links TRBV7-9 to TRBJ1-6; a weak D match, TRBD1 (5 bases). Trimming took off 0 bases at V and 2 bases at J, with 14 bases between the two ends. The CDR3 totals 18 residues. Germline lookup yields CDR1 SEHNR and CDR2 FQNEAQ (reference sequence).

V is TRBV5-6 and J is TRBJ1-6, with a possible D match to TRBD1 (5 bases). Per the germline V gene, CDR1 is SGHDT and CDR2 is YYEEEE. The CDR3 has 17 amino acids. V lost 4 bases to trimming and J lost 0 bases, with 14 bases between them. CDR3 bases: TGTGCCAGCAGCGGGGCAGAGGCCAGCTCCTATAATTCACCCCTCCACTTT. Its protein is CASSGAEASSYNSPLHF. The variable domain in full, completed from reference TRBV5-6 and TRBJ1-6, reads DAGVTQSPTHLIKTRGQQVTLRCSPKSGHDTVSWYQQALGQGPQFIFQYYEEEERQRGNFPDRFSGHQFPNYSSELNVNALLLGDSALYLCASSGAEASSYNSPLHFGNGTRLTVT.

This clone has only a few counts. The CDR3 bases are TGTGCCAGCAGTTACGAGCGGGGGGGCCGGAATGAGCAGTTCTTC. It encodes CASSYERGGRNEQFF. This rearrangement joins TRBV6-2 or TRBV6-3 to TRBJ2-1; 10 positions match TRBD2. The J segment lost 7 bases and the V segment lost 2 bases, leaving 5 bases of the junction unmatched. This CDR3 contains 15 residues. The germline V gene encodes CDR1 MNHEY and CDR2 SVGEGT.

The sample holds one count of this clone. CDR3 in DNA: TGTGCCAGCAGCCCAACTCTCGCGGGGGCCACCTACGAGCAGTACTTC. Encoded protein: CASSPTLAGATYEQYF. This chain connects TRBV7-9 to TRBJ2-7, with a weak D call TRBD2 (7 bases). V dropped 5 bases and J dropped 2 bases, with 19 bases sitting between them. Germline V gene lookup returns CDR1 SEHNR and CDR2 FQNEAQ (reference sequence). This CDR3 has 16 residues.

V usage is TRBV10-1 and J usage is TRBJ2-2; the D is unclear. This CDR3 spans 15 amino acids. The germline V gene encodes CDR1 WNHNN and CDR2 SYGVQD (reference sequence). V lost 5 bases and J 3 bases, leaving 13 bases between the germline ends. This chain's CDR3 is CASSNARVDTGELFF. The CDR3, as DNA: TGCGCCAGCAGTAATGCCCGCGTGGACACCGGGGAGCTGTTTTTT.

This rearrangement joins TRBV5-6 to TRBJ2-2, with D maybe TRBD1 (5 bases). Deletions cut 1 base from V and 5 bases from J, with 12 bases between. This CDR3 is built from 15 residues. Germline-derived CDR1 and CDR2 are SGHDT and YYEEEE. The CDR3 spells CASSLRFRVTGELFF. Here the CDR3 DNA reads TGTGCCAGCAGCTTGAGGTTCAGGGTGACCGGGGAGCTGTTTTTT. The whole variable domain, filled in from reference TRBV5-6 and TRBJ2-2, reads DAGVTQSPTHLIKTRGQQVTLRCSPKSGHDTVSWYQQALGQGPQFIFQYYEEEERQRGNFPDRFSGHQFPNYSSELNVNALLLGDSALYLCASSLRFRVTGELFFGEGSRLTVL.

V usage is TRBV7-9 and J usage is TRBJ1-6; 8 nucleotides match TRBD1. Germline V lookup: CDR1 SEHNR, CDR2 FQNEAQ (reference sequence). The V gene end was trimmed by 4 bases and the J gene end by 5 bases; junction bases not matched to a gene: 7. The CDR3 sequence is 16 residues long. The CDR3 DNA reads as TGTGCCAGCAGCTCCACCGGGACAGGAGATAATTCACCCCTCCACTTT. This sequence encodes CASSSTGTGDNSPLHF. Full variable domain (remainder filled in from reference TRBV7-9 and TRBJ1-6): DTGVSQNPRHKITKRGQNVTFRCDPISEHNRLYWYRQTLGQGPEFLTYFQNEAQLEKSRLLSDRFSAERPKGSFSTLEIQRTEQGDSAMYLCASSSTGTGDNSPLHFGNGTRLTVT.

The chain employs TRBV2 and TRBJ1-4; 8 bases line up with TRBD1. This CDR3 is 16 amino acids long. Germline V gives CDR1 SNHLY, CDR2 FYNNEI. With V trimmed by 7 bases and J by 3 bases, 10 bases remained unmatched. CDR3 DNA sequence: TGTGCCAGCAAGTCGGGCAGGGGGCTAGCTAATGAAAAACTGTTTTTT. It translates to CASKSGRGLANEKLFF.

This chain connects TRBV3-1 (or the pseudogene TRBV3-2) to TRBJ1-2; D possibly corresponds to TRBD1 (5 bases). Trimming cost V 0 bases and J 6 bases, with 17 bases left between them. Germline-derived CDR1 and CDR2 are LGHDT and YNNKEL (reference sequence). The CDR3 totals 16 residues. CDR3 sequence reads: CASSQDGQGGANGYTF. CDR3 in DNA: TGTGCCAGCAGCCAAGATGGCCAGGGTGGAGCAAATGGCTACACCTTC.

This clone has a single count. The chain couples TRBV18 to TRBJ1-1; D possibly corresponds to TRBD1 (6 bases). Germline CDR1 is KGHSH and CDR2 is LQKENI. The CDR3 runs 17 residues. V was cut by 6 bases and J by 4 bases, with 24 bases left in between. CDR3 sequence reads: CASSPTILGGLGTEAFF. The CDR3 DNA is TGTGCCAGCTCTCCGACCATCCTTGGGGGCTTGGGCACTGAAGCTTTCTTT.

V gene TRBV29-1 combines with J gene TRBJ1-1; TRBD1 agrees at 10 bases. The length of the CDR3 is 13 residues. The V segment lost 7 bases and the J segment 1 base; nucleotides outside the gene matches: 3. CDR1 is SQVTM, CDR2 ANQGSEA, per germline. The CDR3 DNA sequence: TGCAGCGAGTGGGACAGGGGGAACACTGAAGCTTTCTTT. Translation gives CSEWDRGNTEAFF.

This rearrangement joins TRBV4-2 to TRBJ1-4, with D possibly matching TRBD1 (5 bases). V lost 0 bases and J 8 bases, leaving 16 bases between the germline ends. CDR1 is LGHNA, CDR2 YNFKEQ, per germline. The CDR3 has 16 amino acids. CDR3 loop: CASSQDRGVGLEKLFF. The CDR3 nucleotides read TGTGCCAGCAGCCAAGATCGGGGGGTAGGTTTAGAAAAACTGTTTTTT.

This chain links TRBV19 with TRBJ1-1, with D perhaps matching TRBD1 (6 bases). Looked up from germline, CDR1 is LNHDA and CDR2 is SQIVND (reference sequence). The CDR3 length is 15 residues. V shed 6 bases and J shed 0 bases, with 14 bases lying between them. The CDR3 reads CASSRQESVNTEAFF. In nucleotides, the CDR3 is TGTGCCAGTAGCAGACAGGAGTCCGTGAACACTGAAGCTTTCTTT.

The V gene is TRBV7-2, the J gene TRBJ1-2; D is perhaps TRBD1 (5 bases). CDR1 is SGHTA and CDR2 is FQGNSA in the germline V gene. V was clipped by 1 base and J by 4 bases, with 13 bases between them. The CDR3 extends over 15 amino acids. In nucleotides, the CDR3 is TGTGCCAGCAGCTTAGTCGCAGGGCAGGGCTATGGCTACACCTTC. Its translation is CASSLVAGQGYGYTF.

The V call is TRBV19, the J call TRBJ2-7; no clear D. The germline V gene encodes CDR1 LNHDA and CDR2 SQIVND (reference sequence). The V gene lost 6 bases and the J gene lost 0 bases, with 12 bases spanning the gap. This CDR3 spans 14 amino acids. This CDR3 is CASSVQITSYEQYF. DNA of the CDR3: TGTGCCAGTAGCGTACAGATTACCTCCTACGAGCAGTACTTC.

V gene TRBV27 combines with J gene TRBJ1-6; possibly TRBD1 for D (5 bases). V was cut by 5 bases and J by 2 bases, with 10 bases left in between. The CDR3 is 15 residues long. The germline gives CDR1 MNHEY, CDR2 SMNVEV (reference sequence). The CDR3 protein is CASSLGEAYNSPLHF. The CDR3 coding sequence is TGTGCCAGCAGTCTAGGGGAAGCCTATAATTCACCCCTCCACTTT.

The chain is built from TRBV11-2 and TRBJ1-2; D might be TRBD1 (6 bases). The V gene's germline CDR1 is SGHAT and CDR2 FQNNGV. V was clipped by 1 base and J by 5 bases, with 11 bases between them. This CDR3 has 14 amino acids. CDR3 amino acids: CASSLVGGLYGYTF. The CDR3 DNA is TGTGCCAGCAGCTTAGTTGGGGGCCTGTATGGCTACACCTTC. The full variable domain, rest sourced from reference TRBV11-2 and TRBJ1-2, is EAGVAQSPRYKIIEKRQSVAFWCNPISGHATLYWYQQILGQGPKLLIQFQNNGVVDDSQLPKDRFSAERLKGVDSTLKIQPAKLEDSAVYLCASSLVGGLYGYTFGSGTRLTVV.

The chain recombines TRBV6-1 with TRBJ2-5, with D perhaps matching TRBD2 (6 bases). This CDR3 is 14 amino acids long. Germline V CDR1 and CDR2: MNHNS, SASEGT. Between the trimmed V and J ends, which lost 2 bases and 5 bases, there was a span of 12 bases. The CDR3, as DNA: TGTGCCAGCAGTGAACGGGCAGGAGGGGAGACCCAGTACTTC. Its protein product is CASSERAGGETQYF.

V usage is TRBV11-2 and J usage is TRBJ1-1; D gene unclear. Germline V lookup: CDR1 SGHAT, CDR2 FQNNGV. This CDR3 has 12 amino acids. Trimming took off 8 bases at V and 3 bases at J, with 10 bases between the two ends. CDR3 in amino acids: CASARGDTEAFF. The CDR3 nucleotides read TGTGCCAGCGCCCGAGGAGACACTGAAGCTTTCTTT.

CDR3 sequence (DNA): TGTGCCAGCAGCTTGGGGGGCAGGGGCCCGGGCACTGAAGCTTTCTTT. The encoded protein is CASSLGGRGPGTEAFF. V gene TRBV5-4 combines with J gene TRBJ1-1; a weak D match, TRBD1 (6 bases). Germline values: CDR1 SGHNT, CDR2 YYREEE (reference sequence). The CDR3 has 16 residues. The germline V and J ends were trimmed by 0 bases and 4 bases, with 16 bases remaining between them. The full variable domain, in which reference TRBV5-4 and TRBJ1-1 provide the parts outside the CDR3, is ETGVTQSPTHLIKTRGQQVTLRCSSQSGHNTVSWYQQALGQGPQFIFQYYREEENGRGNFPPRFSGLQFPNYSSELNVNALELDDSALYLCASSLGGRGPGTEAFFGQGTRLTVV.

For this clone: Additional DNA sequences in this sample encode the identical CDR3. The chain joins TRBV5-1 to TRBJ2-3; 7 nucleotides align to TRBD2. The germline V gene encodes CDR1 SGHRS and CDR2 YFSETQ. The CDR3 has 15 residues. V was pared by 3 bases and J by 1 base, with 5 bases of the junction left unmatched. The CDR3 nucleotides read TGCGCCAGCAGCTCCAGGACTAGTGGCACAGATACGCAGTATTTT. This encodes CASSSRTSGTDTQYF.

V gene TRBV7-3 combines with J gene TRBJ2-3; 9 bases match TRBD2. This CDR3 spans 15 amino acids. V lost 5 bases to trimming and J lost 1 base; unmatched junction nucleotides: 4. CDR1 SGHTA and CDR2 FQGTGA come from the germline V gene. CDR3 nucleotides: TGTGCCAGCAGCCTCCAGCGGGGGGGCACAGATACGCAGTATTTT. This gives the protein CASSLQRGGTDTQYF.

The gene calls are TRBV7-9 and TRBJ1-2, with 9 bases that match TRBD1. Per germline, CDR1 SEHNR and CDR2 FQNEAQ (reference sequence). Germline trimming cut 5 bases from V and 8 bases from J; bases unmatched to any gene: 12. The CDR3 sequence is 15 residues long. The CDR3 is CASSHQDRGMEGYTF. The CDR3 DNA follows: TGTGCCAGCAGCCATCAGGACAGGGGTATGGAGGGCTACACCTTC.

This rearrangement joins TRBV24-1 to TRBJ2-3, with 12 bases aligning to TRBD1. The CDR3 consists of 16 residues. V lost 3 bases to trimming and J lost 4 bases; unmatched junction nucleotides: 4. The germline CDR1 and CDR2 sequences are KGHDR and SFDVKD. CDR3 in amino acids: CATSDPGTGGPDTQYF. CDR3 nucleotide sequence: TGTGCCACCAGTGATCCCGGGACAGGGGGCCCAGATACGCAGTATTTT.

This sequence joins TRBV5-4 and TRBJ2-5, with TRBD1 as a possible D gene (5 bases). V dropped 4 bases and J dropped 4 bases, with 11 bases sitting between them. The CDR3 covers 13 residues. Germline V gives CDR1 SGHNT, CDR2 YYREEE (reference sequence). The CDR3 here is CASSPTVAETQYF. In nucleotides, the CDR3 is TGTGCCAGCAGCCCGACAGTGGCAGAGACCCAGTACTTC.

The chain uses TRBV10-2 and TRBJ1-6; weak D call: TRBD1 (6 bases). V lost 3 bases and J 5 bases, leaving 11 bases between the germline ends. CDR1 is WSHSY, CDR2 SAAADI, per germline. This CDR3 has 15 amino acids. For the CDR3, the DNA is TGCGCCAGCAGTGATCGGACAGCCGATAATTCACCCCTCCACTTT. Amino acids: CASSDRTADNSPLHF.

The chain carries TRBV7-9 and TRBJ2-7; unclear D gene. Germline CDR1 is SEHNR and CDR2 is FQNEAQ (reference sequence). The length of the CDR3 is 17 residues. Trimming pared 3 bases from V and 0 bases from J, leaving 18 bases between. This chain's CDR3 is CASSFSLLRVTSYEQYF. Here the CDR3 DNA reads TGTGCCAGCAGCTTTTCACTCTTGCGAGTTACCTCCTACGAGCAGTACTTC.

The chain has TRBV5-4 and TRBJ2-3; 11 bases line up with TRBD2. Germline V gene lookup returns CDR1 SGHNT and CDR2 YYREEE (reference sequence). This CDR3 contains 17 residues. With 4 bases clipped from V and 5 bases from J, the junction kept 12 bases outside the gene matches. The CDR3 loop is CASSASFSGGAGDTQYF. The CDR3, as DNA: TGTGCCAGCAGCGCTTCCTTTAGCGGGGGGGCGGGAGATACGCAGTATTTT.